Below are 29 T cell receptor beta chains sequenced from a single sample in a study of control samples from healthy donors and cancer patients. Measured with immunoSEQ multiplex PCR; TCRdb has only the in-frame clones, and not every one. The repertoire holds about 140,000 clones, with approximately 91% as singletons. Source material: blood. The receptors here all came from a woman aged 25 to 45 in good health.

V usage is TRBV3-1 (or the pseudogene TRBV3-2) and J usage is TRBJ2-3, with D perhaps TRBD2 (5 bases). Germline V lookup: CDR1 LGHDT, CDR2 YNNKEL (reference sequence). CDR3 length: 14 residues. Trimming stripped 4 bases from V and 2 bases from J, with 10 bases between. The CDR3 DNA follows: TGTGCCAGCAGCCTCGGGGTTTTCACAGATACGCAGTATTTT. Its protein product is CASSLGVFTDTQYF.

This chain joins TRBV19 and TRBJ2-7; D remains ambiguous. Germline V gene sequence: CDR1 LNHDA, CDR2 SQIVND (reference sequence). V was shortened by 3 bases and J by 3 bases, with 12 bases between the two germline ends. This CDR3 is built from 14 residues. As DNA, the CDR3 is TGTGCCAGTAGTATGGTAGGGTTGAGCTACGAGCAGTACTTC. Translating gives CASSMVGLSYEQYF. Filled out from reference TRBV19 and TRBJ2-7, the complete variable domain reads DGGITQSPKYLFRKEGQNVTLSCEQNLNHDAMYWYRQDPGQGLRLIYYSQIVNDFQKGDIAEGYSVSREKKESFPLTVTSAQKNPTAFYLCASSMVGLSYEQYFGPGTRLTVT.

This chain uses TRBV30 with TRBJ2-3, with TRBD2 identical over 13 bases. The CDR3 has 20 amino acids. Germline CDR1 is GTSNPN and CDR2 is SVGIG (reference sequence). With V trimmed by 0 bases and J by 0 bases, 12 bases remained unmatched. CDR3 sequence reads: CAWSVLELAGGTSSTDTQYF. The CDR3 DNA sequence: TGTGCCTGGAGTGTACTTGAACTAGCGGGAGGGACCTCTAGCACAGATACGCAGTATTTT.

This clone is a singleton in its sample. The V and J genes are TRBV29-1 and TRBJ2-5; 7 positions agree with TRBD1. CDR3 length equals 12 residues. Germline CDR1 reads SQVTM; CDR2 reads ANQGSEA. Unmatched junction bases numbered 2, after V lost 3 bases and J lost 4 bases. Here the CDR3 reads CSVDPGGETQYF. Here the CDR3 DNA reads TGCAGCGTTGATCCAGGGGGAGAGACCCAGTACTTC.

The CDR3 spells CASSSRGGIYEQYF. The CDR3 DNA reads as TGTGCCAGCAGTTCCAGGGGGGGGATCTACGAGCAGTACTTC. The V and J genes are TRBV27 and TRBJ2-7, with D perhaps being TRBD1 or TRBD2 (7 bases each). The germline CDR1 and CDR2 sequences are MNHEY and SMNVEV (reference sequence). V was shortened by 4 bases and J by 3 bases, with 13 bases between the two germline ends. This CDR3 has 14 amino acids.

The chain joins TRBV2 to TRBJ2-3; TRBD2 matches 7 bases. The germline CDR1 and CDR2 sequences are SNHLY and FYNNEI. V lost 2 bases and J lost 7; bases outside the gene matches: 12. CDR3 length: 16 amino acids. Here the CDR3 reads CASSETPAGVGNTQYF. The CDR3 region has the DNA TGTGCCAGCAGTGAAACCCCCGCGGGAGTAGGGAATACGCAGTATTTT.

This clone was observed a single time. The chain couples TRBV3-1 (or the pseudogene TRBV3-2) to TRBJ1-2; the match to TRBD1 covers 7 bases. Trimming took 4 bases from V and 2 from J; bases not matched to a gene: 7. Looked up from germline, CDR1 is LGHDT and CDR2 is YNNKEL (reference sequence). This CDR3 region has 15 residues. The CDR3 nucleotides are TGTGCCAGCAGCCCGCGGGGCAGGGGGAACTATGGCTACACCTTC. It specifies CASSPRGRGNYGYTF.

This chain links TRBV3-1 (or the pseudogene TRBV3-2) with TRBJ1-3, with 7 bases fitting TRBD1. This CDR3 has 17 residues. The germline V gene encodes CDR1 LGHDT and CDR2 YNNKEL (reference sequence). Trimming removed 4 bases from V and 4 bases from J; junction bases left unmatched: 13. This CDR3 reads CASSLQSPRDSGNTIYF. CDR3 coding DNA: TGTGCCAGCAGCCTACAGTCCCCCCGGGACAGCGGAAACACCATATATTTT.

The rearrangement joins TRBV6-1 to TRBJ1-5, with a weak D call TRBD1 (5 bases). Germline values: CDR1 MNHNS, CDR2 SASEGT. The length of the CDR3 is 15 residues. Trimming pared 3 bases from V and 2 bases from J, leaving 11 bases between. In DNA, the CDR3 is TGTGCCAGCAGTGAGGGACTGTTTGGCAATCAGCCCCAGCATTTT. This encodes CASSEGLFGNQPQHF.

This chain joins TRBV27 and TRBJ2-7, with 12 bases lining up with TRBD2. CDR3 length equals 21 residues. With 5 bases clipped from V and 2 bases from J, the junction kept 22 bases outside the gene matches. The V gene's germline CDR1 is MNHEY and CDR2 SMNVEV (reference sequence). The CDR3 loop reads CASSRMKPGLAGSGGPYEQYF. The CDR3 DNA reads TGTGCCAGCAGTCGGATGAAGCCGGGACTAGCGGGTTCAGGTGGTCCCTACGAGCAGTACTTC.

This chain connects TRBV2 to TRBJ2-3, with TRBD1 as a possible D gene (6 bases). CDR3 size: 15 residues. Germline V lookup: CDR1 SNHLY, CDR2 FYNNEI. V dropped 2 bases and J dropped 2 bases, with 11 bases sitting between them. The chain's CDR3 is CASSERTATTDTQYF. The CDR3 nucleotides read TGTGCCAGCAGTGAAAGGACAGCCACCACAGATACGCAGTATTTT.

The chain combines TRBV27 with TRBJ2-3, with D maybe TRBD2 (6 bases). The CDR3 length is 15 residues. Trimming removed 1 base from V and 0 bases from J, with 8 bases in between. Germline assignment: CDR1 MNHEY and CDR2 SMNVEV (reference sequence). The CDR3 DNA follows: TGTGCCAGCAGTTTATTTAGCGGAAGCACAGATACGCAGTATTTT. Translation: CASSLFSGSTDTQYF.

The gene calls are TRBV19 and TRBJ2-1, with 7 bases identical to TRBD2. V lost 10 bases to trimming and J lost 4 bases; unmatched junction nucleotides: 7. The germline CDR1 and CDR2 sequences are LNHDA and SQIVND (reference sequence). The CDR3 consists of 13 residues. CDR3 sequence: CATTLAPYNEQFF. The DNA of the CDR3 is TGTGCCACCACACTAGCGCCATACAATGAGCAGTTCTTC.

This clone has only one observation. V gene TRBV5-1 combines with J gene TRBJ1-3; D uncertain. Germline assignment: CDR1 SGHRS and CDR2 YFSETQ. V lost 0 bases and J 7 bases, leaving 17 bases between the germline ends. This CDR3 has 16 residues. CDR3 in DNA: TGCGCCAGCAGCTTGGATCCTGATGGCAGGTCGAACACCATATATTTT. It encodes CASSLDPDGRSNTIYF.

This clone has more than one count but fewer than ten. Here the CDR3 reads CATAKDTGHGNYGYTF. The CDR3 DNA reads as TGTGCCACCGCTAAAGATACAGGGCATGGTAACTATGGCTACACCTTC. The chain employs TRBV5-6 and TRBJ1-2; a weak D match, TRBD1 (6 bases). This CDR3 comprises 16 residues. Trimming left V 9 bases short and J 1 base short, with 22 bases between. Germline lookup yields CDR1 SGHDT and CDR2 YYEEEE.

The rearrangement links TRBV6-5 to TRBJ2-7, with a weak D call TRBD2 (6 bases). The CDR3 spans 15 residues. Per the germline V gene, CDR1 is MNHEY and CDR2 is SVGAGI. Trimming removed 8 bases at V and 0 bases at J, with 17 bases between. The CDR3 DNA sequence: TGTGCCAGCGGGTTTTCCGGGACTCCCTCCTACGAGCAGTACTTC. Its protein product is CASGFSGTPSYEQYF.

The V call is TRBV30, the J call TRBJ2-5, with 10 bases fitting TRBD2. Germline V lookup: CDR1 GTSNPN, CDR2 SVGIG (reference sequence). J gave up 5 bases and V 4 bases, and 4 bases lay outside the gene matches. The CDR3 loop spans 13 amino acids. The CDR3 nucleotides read TGTGCCTGGAATCTAGCGGGAGCGGAGACCCAGTACTTC. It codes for CAWNLAGAETQYF.

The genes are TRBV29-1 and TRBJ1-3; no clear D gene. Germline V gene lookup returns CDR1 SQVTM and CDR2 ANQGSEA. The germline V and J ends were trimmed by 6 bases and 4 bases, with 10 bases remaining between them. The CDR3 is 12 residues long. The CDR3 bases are TGCAGCGTCGACTCGGGAGGAAACACCATATATTTT. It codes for CSVDSGGNTIYF.

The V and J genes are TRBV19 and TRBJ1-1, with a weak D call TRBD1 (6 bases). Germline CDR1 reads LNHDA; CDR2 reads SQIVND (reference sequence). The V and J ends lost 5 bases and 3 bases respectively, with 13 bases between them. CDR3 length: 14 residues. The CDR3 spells CASSYRALDTEAFF. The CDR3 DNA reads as TGTGCCAGTAGTTACAGGGCTCTGGACACTGAAGCTTTCTTT.

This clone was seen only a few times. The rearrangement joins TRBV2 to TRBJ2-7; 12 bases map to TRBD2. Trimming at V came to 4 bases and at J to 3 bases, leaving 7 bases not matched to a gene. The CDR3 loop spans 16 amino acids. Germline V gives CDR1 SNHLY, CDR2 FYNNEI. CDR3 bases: TGTGCCAGCAGTGGGGCCCCGACTAGCGGGAGCTACGAGCAGTACTTC. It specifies CASSGAPTSGSYEQYF.

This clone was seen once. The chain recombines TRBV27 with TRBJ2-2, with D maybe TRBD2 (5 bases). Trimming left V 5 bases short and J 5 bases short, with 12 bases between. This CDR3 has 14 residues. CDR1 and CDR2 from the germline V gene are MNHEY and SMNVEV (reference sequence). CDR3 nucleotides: TGTGCCAGCAGTATCTCGGACTTTACCGGGGAGCTGTTTTTT. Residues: CASSISDFTGELFF.

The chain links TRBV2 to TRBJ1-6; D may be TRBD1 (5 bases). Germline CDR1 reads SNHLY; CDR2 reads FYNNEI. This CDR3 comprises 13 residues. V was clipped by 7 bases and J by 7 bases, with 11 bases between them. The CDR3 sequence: CASMGVVNSPLHF. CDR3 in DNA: TGTGCCAGCATGGGGGTAGTGAATTCACCCCTCCACTTT.

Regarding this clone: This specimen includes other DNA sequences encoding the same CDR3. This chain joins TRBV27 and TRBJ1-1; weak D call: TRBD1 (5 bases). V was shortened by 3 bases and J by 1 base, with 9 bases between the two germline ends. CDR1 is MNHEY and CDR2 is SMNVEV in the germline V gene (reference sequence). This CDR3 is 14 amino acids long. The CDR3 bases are TGTGCCAGCAGTTTCCGGGGGACGAACACTGAAGCTTTCTTT. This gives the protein CASSFRGTNTEAFF.

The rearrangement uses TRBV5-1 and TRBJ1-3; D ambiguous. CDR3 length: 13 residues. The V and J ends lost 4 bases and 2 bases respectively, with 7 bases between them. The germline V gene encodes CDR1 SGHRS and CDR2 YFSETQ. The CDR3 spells CASSTTTGNTIYF. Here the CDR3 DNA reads TGCGCCAGCAGCACGACAACTGGAAACACCATATATTTT.

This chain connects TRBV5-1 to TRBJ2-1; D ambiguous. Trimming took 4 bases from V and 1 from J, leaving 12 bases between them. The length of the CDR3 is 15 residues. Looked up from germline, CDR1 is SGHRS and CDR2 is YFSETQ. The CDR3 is CASSVDLGSYNEQFF. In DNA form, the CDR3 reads TGCGCCAGCAGCGTTGACTTGGGGTCCTACAATGAGCAGTTCTTC. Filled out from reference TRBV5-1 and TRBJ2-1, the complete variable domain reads KAGVTQTPRYLIKTRGQQVTLSCSPISGHRSVSWYQQTPGQGLQFLFEYFSETQRNKGNFPGRFSGRQFSNSRSEMNVSTLELGDSALYLCASSVDLGSYNEQFFGPGTRLTVL.

The CDR3 region has the DNA TGTGCCAGCAGCTCTTACCAACCCAGGGGGAAGTTGTCCTACGAGCAGTACTTC. Its protein is CASSSYQPRGKLSYEQYF. The chain employs TRBV11-2 and TRBJ2-7, with TRBD1 matching over 7 bases. V lost 4 bases to trimming and J lost 1 base; unmatched junction nucleotides: 16. Looked up from germline, CDR1 is SGHAT and CDR2 is FQNNGV. This CDR3 is built from 18 residues.

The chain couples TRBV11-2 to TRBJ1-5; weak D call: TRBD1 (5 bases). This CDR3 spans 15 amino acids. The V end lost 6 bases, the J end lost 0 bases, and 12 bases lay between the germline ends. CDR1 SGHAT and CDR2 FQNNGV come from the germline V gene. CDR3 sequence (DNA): TGTGCCAGCAGTCTGACAGCTCTTAGCAATCAGCCCCAGCATTTT. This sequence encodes CASSLTALSNQPQHF.

CDR3 sequence reads: CASSLTSGSFDEQFF. CDR3 nucleotides: TGTGCCAGCAGCCTGACTAGCGGGAGTTTTGATGAGCAGTTCTTC. The J gene is TRBJ2-1, the V gene TRBV9; TRBD2 aligns across 12 bases. Germline trimming cut 4 bases from V and 8 bases from J; bases unmatched to any gene: 7. This CDR3 contains 15 residues. Germline CDR1 SGDLS, CDR2 YYNGEE.

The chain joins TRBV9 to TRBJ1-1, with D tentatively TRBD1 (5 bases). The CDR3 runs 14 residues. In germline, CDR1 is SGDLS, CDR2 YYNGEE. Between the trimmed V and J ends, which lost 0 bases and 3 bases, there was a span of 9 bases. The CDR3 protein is CASSVVQGYTEAFF. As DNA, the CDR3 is TGTGCCAGCAGCGTAGTTCAGGGTTACACTGAAGCTTTCTTT.